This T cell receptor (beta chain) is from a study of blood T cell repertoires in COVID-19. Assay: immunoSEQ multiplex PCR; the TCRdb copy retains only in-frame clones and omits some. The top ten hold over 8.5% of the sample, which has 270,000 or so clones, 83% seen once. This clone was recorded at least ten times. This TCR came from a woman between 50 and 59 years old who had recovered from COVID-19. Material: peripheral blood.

The CDR3 DNA reads TGTGCCAGCAGCAAGAATAGTTCTAGGGAGTATGAGCAGTTCTTC. Its protein is CASSKNSSREYEQFF. This chain links TRBV21-1 with TRBJ2-1; the table's D call, TRBD2, has no DNA check behind it. TRBV21-1 is described as a pseudogene. The CDR3 has 15 residues.